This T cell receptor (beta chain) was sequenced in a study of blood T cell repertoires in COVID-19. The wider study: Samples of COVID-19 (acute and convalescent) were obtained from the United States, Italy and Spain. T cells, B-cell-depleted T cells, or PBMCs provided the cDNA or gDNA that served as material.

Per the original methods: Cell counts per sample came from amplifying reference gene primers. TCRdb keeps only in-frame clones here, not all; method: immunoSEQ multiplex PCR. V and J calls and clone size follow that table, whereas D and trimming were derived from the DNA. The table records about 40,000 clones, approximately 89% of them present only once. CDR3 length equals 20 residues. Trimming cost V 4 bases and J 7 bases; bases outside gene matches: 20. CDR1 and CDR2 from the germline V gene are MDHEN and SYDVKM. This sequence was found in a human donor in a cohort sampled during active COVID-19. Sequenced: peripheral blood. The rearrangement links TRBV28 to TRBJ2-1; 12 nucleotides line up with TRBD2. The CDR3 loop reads CASSSPRAGGRLAGGNEQFF. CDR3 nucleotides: TGTGCCAGCAGTTCTCCTAGAGCGGGGGGGAGGCTAGCGGGAGGGAATGAGCAGTTCTTC.